Listed below are T cell receptor beta chains from one sample, sequenced in a study of blood T cells in healthy people across ages. TCRdb reprocessed the 5' RACE reads via MiXCR and lists one record per CDR3 protein. The data show about 840,000 distinct CDR3 sequences, under 35% seen once. The sample was also linked to a second study, of T cells of mothers and their children.

Specimen: blood. The receptors were sampled from a woman in her thirties or forties in good health. Each CDR3 is given with its conserved first and last residue. The D gene is left open where the match is weak. Rows may omit the clone size; those that give it use once, few, many or a size class.

clone_size	cdr3_length	v_call	d_call	j_call	cdr3_aa	cdr3_nt
many	13	TRBV12-3/TRBV12-4	-	TRBJ2-1	CASSSRTKNEQFF	TGTGCCAGCAGTTCCCGAACAAAAAATGAGCAGTTCTTC
-	15	TRBV5-1	TRBD1	TRBJ2-1	CASSRDRGAYNEQFF	TGCGCCAGCAGCCGAGACAGGGGGGCCTACAATGAGCAGTTCTTC
many	15	TRBV5-1	TRBD1	TRBJ2-7	CASSPDRVRLYEQYF	TGCGCCAGCAGCCCCGACAGGGTTCGGCTGTACGAGCAGTACTTC
-	15	TRBV2	-	TRBJ2-7	CASSLTTGVPYEQYF	TGTGCCAGCAGCCTCACAACCGGGGTTCCTTACGAGCAGTACTTC
few	13	TRBV19	-	TRBJ1-2	CASSMNSFYGYTF	TGTGCCAGTAGTATGAACAGCTTCTATGGCTACACCTTC
-	16	TRBV7-2	-	TRBJ2-1	CASSLTADQVPNEQFF	TGTGCCAGCAGCTTAACGGCAGACCAAGTACCTAATGAGCAGTTCTTC
few	19	TRBV7-6	TRBD2	TRBJ2-3	CASSPSGRSAFPSTDTQYF	TGTGCCAGCAGTCCTAGCGGGAGGTCGGCGTTCCCTAGCACAGATACGCAGTATTTT
-	15	TRBV6-1	-	TRBJ1-5	CAIEKGGYSNQPQHF	TGTGCCATCGAGAAAGGCGGGTATAGCAATCAGCCCCAGCATTTT
-	16	TRBV7-2	-	TRBJ1-3	CASSLAGRISGNTIYF	TGTGCCAGCAGCTTAGCTGGACGGATTTCTGGAAACACCATATATTTT
-	17	TRBV20-1	-	TRBJ1-6	CSARRRSKGYIGSPRHF	TGCAGTGCTAGACGGCGGTCCAAGGGCTATATTGGTTCACCCCGCCACTTT
many	14	TRBV7-2	-	TRBJ1-2	CASSLEARTNRYTF	TGTGCCAGCAGCTTAGAGGCGCGGACTAACCGCTACACCTTC
-	11	TRBV12-3/TRBV12-4	-	TRBJ2-7	CASSTVGEQYF	TGTGCCAGCAGTACCGTGGGGGAGCAGTACTTC
many	16	TRBV9	TRBD1	TRBJ1-2	CASSVGGTGRVSGYTF	TGTGCCAGCAGCGTAGGGGGGACAGGGAGAGTGTCTGGCTACACCTTC
few	12	TRBV7-2	-	TRBJ2-7	CASSLMAGEQYF	TGTGCCAGCAGCCTAATGGCCGGCGAGCAGTACTTC
few	14	TRBV11-2	-	TRBJ2-3	CAGSLPRRGDTQYF	TGTGCCGGCAGCTTACCCAGAAGGGGAGATACGCAGTATTTT
-	13	TRBV2	-	TRBJ1-4	CASSFFGQEKLFF	TGTGCCAGCAGCTTCTTCGGACAAGAAAAACTGTTTTTT
-	13	TRBV9	-	TRBJ1-2	CASSDQGHYGYTF	TGTGCCAGCAGCGATCAGGGCCACTATGGCTACACCTTC
-	14	TRBV28	-	TRBJ2-4	CASSFWGRDYIQYF	TGTGCCAGCAGTTTTTGGGGCAGGGATTACATTCAGTACTTC
many	13	TRBV28	-	TRBJ2-5	CASSLLTQETQYF	TGTGCCAGCAGTTTGCTCACCCAAGAGACCCAGTACTTC
many	11	TRBV6-6	-	TRBJ2-7	CASSEGSEQYF	TGTGCCAGCAGTGAAGGAAGCGAGCAGTACTTC
-	13	TRBV12-5	-	TRBJ2-5	CASGTEGPETQYF	TGTGCTAGTGGTACCGAGGGGCCCGAGACCCAGTACTTC